This T cell receptor (beta chain) is drawn from a study of T cells in Graves' hyperthyroidism and ophthalmopathy. The CDR3 is 15 amino acids. Germline V gives CDR1 DFQATT, CDR2 SNEGSKA (reference sequence). Deletions cut 3 bases from V and 0 bases from J, with 14 bases between. This clonotype was counted many times. RNA transcripts gave rise to amplified TCR beta CDR3 regions. HTBI primers were the set used in a first-round RT-PCR of the TCR CDR3. TCRdb re-called the multiplex PCR reads through MiXCR, storing one row per CDR3 protein. The table includes nearly 600,000 distinct CDR3 sequences, more than 11% detected once.

The receptor comes from a woman between 25 and 40 years old with Graves' hyperthyroidism that later progressed to Graves' ophthalmopathy. Sequenced: blood. V gene TRBV20-1 combines with J gene TRBJ1-2; D unresolved. CDR3 amino acids: CSASLGRIANYGYTF. The CDR3 bases are TGCAGTGCTAGCCTAGGACGGATTGCTAACTATGGCTACACCTTC.